This record concerns one T cell receptor beta chain sequence. Its antigen is unknown. This entry belongs to a study of T cell responses to AZD1222 COVID-19 vaccine. Sequencing was performed with immunoSEQ multiplex PCR; in TCRdb, only in-frame clones are kept and a portion is missing. Among 120,000 to 150,000 clones listed, about 90% were seen once. The CDR3 covers 14 residues. Germline-derived CDR1 and CDR2 are MNHEY and SVGAGI. The V gene lost 2 bases and the J gene lost 3 bases, with 11 bases spanning the gap. Study-wide findings and caveats: Along spike, vaccine-associated CD4 TCRs were found throughout, with dominance at 160-218 and 743-854.

Sequencing used peripheral blood, obtained 28 days after the second AZD1222 dose. The receptor was isolated from an adult who received the AZD1222 COVID-19 vaccine. This chain joins TRBV6-5 and TRBJ2-7; a weak D match, TRBD1 (6 bases). CDR3 amino acids: CASSYRHRDYEQYF. The CDR3 nucleotides read TGTGCCAGCAGTTACCGCCACAGGGACTACGAGCAGTACTTC.